This TCR beta chain was sequenced in a study of blood T cell repertoires in COVID-19. Looking at the study overall: Donors in the United States, Italy and Spain gave samples during acute or convalescent COVID-19. From T cells, B-cell-depleted T cells, or PBMCs came the material, which was cDNA or gDNA.

Original handling: Cell counts per sample came from amplifying reference gene primers. Clones were sequenced by immunoSEQ multiplex PCR, and TCRdb holds only the in-frame ones, with some missing. V and J calls and clone size are as listed in that table; D and trimming were resolved from the DNA. This sample has 180,000 or so clones, with roughly four fifths found just once. The V gene lost 8 bases and the J gene lost 0 bases, with 11 bases spanning the gap. The V gene's germline CDR1 is MNHNY and CDR2 SVGAGI (reference sequence). The CDR3 is 14 amino acids. The clonotype was recovered from a human donor with acute or convalescent COVID-19. The donor label of this sample is uncertain. Sequencing used peripheral blood. The chain recombines TRBV6-6 with TRBJ1-3, with a possible D match to TRBD1 (5 bases). The CDR3 DNA reads TGTGCCAGCTGTCTAGACAGCTCTGGAAACACCATATATTTT. Its protein is CASCLDSSGNTIYF.